A selection of T cell receptor beta chains follows, all from one sample in a study of T-cell memory formation after mild COVID-19. TCRdb reprocessed the 5' RACE reads with MiXCR, giving one entry per CDR3 protein. The sample comprises tens of thousands of distinct CDR3 sequences, 7.3% of which are singletons, and 1.4% to 1.5% rests with the top ten. The specimen was PBMCs or a T cell subset sorted from them (not recorded which). These receptor sequences come from a man aged 18 to 29 who had mild COVID-19 (a few samples of this study predate the infection). Cell type and time point are not known. The conserved cysteine and the conserved F or W are not part of the CDR3 here. The D gene is left open where the match is weak.

j_call cdr3_length v_call d_call cdr3_aa
TRBJ2-1 14 TRBV5-1 NA ASSPALQASYNEQF
TRBJ2-7 13 TRBV5-1 NA ASSLDQRGIDEQY
TRBJ2-2 14 TRBV2 TRBD1 ASSRQGPTNTGELF
TRBJ1-1 18 TRBV4-3 TRBD1 ASSQSFWDRGRRSNTEAF
TRBJ2-5 10 TRBV6-5 TRBD1 ASTDRVETQY
TRBJ2-5 12 TRBV7-2 NA ASSLRPVQETQY
TRBJ2-1 14 TRBV4-2 TRBD2 ASSQVGRGGGYEQF
TRBJ2-7 11 TRBV11-3 TRBD1 ASSLESGGEQY
TRBJ2-1 14 TRBV20-1 TRBD2 SARGLAGDSYNEQF
TRBJ1-5 12 TRBV12-3/TRBV12-4 NA ASSGGGKYQPQH
TRBJ2-7 13 TRBV4-3 NA ASSRSMMPAYEQY
TRBJ2-1 14 TRBV7-2 TRBD2 ASSLEWTSGALGQF
TRBJ2-1 13 TRBV5-1 NA ASSSLSMGYNEQF
TRBJ2-3 14 TRBV20-1 TRBD2 SARTGTRGGTDTQY
TRBJ2-1 13 TRBV7-2 NA ASSGVGGFYNEQF
TRBJ1-6 12 TRBV7-9 NA ASSLRGGNSPLH
TRBJ2-2 11 TRBV20-1 NA SAVDGTAGELF
TRBJ2-1 11 TRBV18 NA ASSPGSYNEQF
TRBJ2-5 11 TRBV2 NA ASTRQTQETQY
TRBJ1-2 14 TRBV7-2 TRBD1 ASSLGGQGFAYGYT
TRBJ2-5 12 TRBV12-3/TRBV12-4 TRBD1 ASSTGTGKETQY
TRBJ2-3 13 TRBV12-3/TRBV12-4 NA ASSFGRGSTDTQY
TRBJ1-1 11 TRBV7-9 NA ASSFPGTPEAF
TRBJ2-2 16 TRBV28 TRBD1 ASSSQLRDREISRELF
TRBJ1-1 9 TRBV6-5 NA ASRGETEAF
TRBJ2-3 11 TRBV12-3/TRBV12-4 NA ASCGSSTDTQY
TRBJ2-5 11 TRBV11-1 TRBD2 ASGSGGMETQY
TRBJ2-3 13 TRBV7-2 TRBD2 ASSLRGGGTDTQY
TRBJ2-3 13 TRBV5-1 TRBD2 ASSSGLAGTDTQY
TRBJ2-1 12 TRBV7-8 NA ASSLIGADSEQF
TRBJ2-3 13 TRBV24-1 NA ATSAPGLPYDTQY
TRBJ1-3 14 TRBV7-2 TRBD1 ASSLDVPGQGNTIY
TRBJ2-2 13 TRBV7-2 NA ASSIATGDTGELF
TRBJ2-3 14 TRBV7-9 NA ASSLWGSRSTDTQY
TRBJ2-3 11 TRBV12-3/TRBV12-4 NA ASSSLNTDTQY
TRBJ2-1 12 TRBV11-1 NA ASSFLSEYNEQF
TRBJ1-5 12 TRBV5-1 NA ASSPLGGNQPQH
TRBJ2-5 13 TRBV27 TRBD2 AISFQAGGQETQY
TRBJ2-2 12 TRBV5-5 NA ASSLGVGVGELF
TRBJ1-1 12 TRBV6-5 NA ASYTGTVNTEAF
TRBJ1-4 15 TRBV4-3 NA ASRGLGAGRANEKLF